Following are 6 T cell receptor beta chains from one sample sequenced in a study of blood T cell repertoires in COVID-19. Profiling relied on immunoSEQ multiplex PCR, and the TCRdb table lists in-frame clones only, not all of them. Of some 240,000 clones in the sample, around 83% were seen once. The sequencing sample was made of peripheral blood. These receptors all come from a woman in her thirties or forties who had recovered from COVID-19.

The chain recombines TRBV20-1 with TRBJ2-7; D not resolved. The CDR3 has 13 residues. The germline V gene encodes CDR1 DFQATT and CDR2 SNEGSKA (reference sequence). The V end lost 3 bases, the J end lost 2 bases, and 11 bases lay between the germline ends. CDR3 sequence: CSASSLNPYEQYF. CDR3 nucleotides: TGCAGTGCTAGTAGCCTCAATCCCTACGAGCAGTACTTC.

This chain joins TRBV7-9 and TRBJ2-1, with TRBD1 identical over 7 bases. The CDR3 contains 14 residues. With V trimmed by 5 bases and J by 7 bases, 8 bases remained unmatched. Germline CDR1 SEHNR, CDR2 FQNEAQ (reference sequence). CDR3 amino acids: CASSPGQSWNEQFF. As DNA, the CDR3 is TGTGCCAGCAGCCCGGGACAGTCATGGAATGAGCAGTTCTTC. Combining the CDR3 with reference TRBV7-9 and TRBJ2-1 gives the whole variable domain DTGVSQNPRHKITKRGQNVTFRCDPISEHNRLYWYRQTLGQGPEFLTYFQNEAQLEKSRLLSDRFSAERPKGSFSTLEIQRTEQGDSAMYLCASSPGQSWNEQFFGPGTRLTVL.

The CDR3 DNA sequence: TGTGCCACCAGTGATTCGACAGGGACAGGTCAGCCCCAGCATTTT. As protein: CATSDSTGTGQPQHF. V usage is TRBV24-1 and J usage is TRBJ1-5, with TRBD1 identical over 8 bases. CDR3 length: 15 residues. Germline CDR1 and CDR2: KGHDR and SFDVKD. J was trimmed by 6 bases and V by 2 bases; bases with no gene match: 5.

This chain uses TRBV7-9 with TRBJ1-5, with 8 bases aligning to TRBD1. Germline V lookup: CDR1 SEHNR, CDR2 FQNEAQ (reference sequence). This CDR3 contains 14 residues. V lost 5 bases, J lost 5 bases, and 5 bases stayed unmatched. The DNA of the CDR3 is TGTGCCAGCAGCCCCACAGGGGGAGATCAGCCCCAGCATTTT. The encoded protein is CASSPTGGDQPQHF. The full variable domain, completed using reference TRBV7-9 and TRBJ1-5, is DTGVSQNPRHKITKRGQNVTFRCDPISEHNRLYWYRQTLGQGPEFLTYFQNEAQLEKSRLLSDRFSAERPKGSFSTLEIQRTEQGDSAMYLCASSPTGGDQPQHFGDGTRLSIL.

This chain's CDR3 is CASSSGLNTEAFF. DNA of the CDR3: TGTGCCAGCAGCTCAGGGTTGAACACTGAAGCTTTCTTT. The V call is TRBV14, the J call TRBJ1-1, with D maybe TRBD1 (5 bases). The V end was cut by 5 bases, the J end by 0 bases, with 7 bases between. The germline V gene has CDR1 SGHDN and CDR2 FVKESK. This CDR3 is 13 amino acids long.

V and J are TRBV24-1 and TRBJ2-3; D is unresolved. The V gene's germline CDR1 is KGHDR and CDR2 SFDVKD. The CDR3 is 16 amino acids. V was shortened by 5 bases and J by 1 base, with 15 bases between the two germline ends. CDR3 in amino acids: CATSAPGTERTDTQYF. For the CDR3, the DNA is TGTGCCACCAGTGCCCCAGGAACAGAGCGCACAGATACGCAGTATTTT.